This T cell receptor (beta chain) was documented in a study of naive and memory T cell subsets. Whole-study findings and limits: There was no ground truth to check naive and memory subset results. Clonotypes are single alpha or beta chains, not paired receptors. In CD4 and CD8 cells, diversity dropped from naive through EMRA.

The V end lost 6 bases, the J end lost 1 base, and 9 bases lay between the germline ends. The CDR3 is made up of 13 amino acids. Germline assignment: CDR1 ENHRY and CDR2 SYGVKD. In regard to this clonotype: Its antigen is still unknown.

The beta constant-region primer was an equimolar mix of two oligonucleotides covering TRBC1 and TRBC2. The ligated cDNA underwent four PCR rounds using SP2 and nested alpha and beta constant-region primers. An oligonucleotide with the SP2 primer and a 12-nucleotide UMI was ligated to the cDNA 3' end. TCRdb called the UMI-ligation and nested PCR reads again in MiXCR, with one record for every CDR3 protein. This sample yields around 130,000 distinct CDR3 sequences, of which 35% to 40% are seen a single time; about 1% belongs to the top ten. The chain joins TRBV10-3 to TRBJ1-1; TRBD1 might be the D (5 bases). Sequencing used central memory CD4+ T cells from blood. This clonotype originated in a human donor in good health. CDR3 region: CAIRIQGNTEAFF. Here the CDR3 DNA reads TGTGCCATCAGGATCCAGGGGAACACTGAAGCTTTCTTT.